Listed here are 16 T cell receptor beta chains from one sample, sequenced in a study of blood T cell repertoires in COVID-19 (TCRdb year 2020). The library was generated by the immunoSEQ multiplex PCR assay. As stored in TCRdb, this immuneACCESS dataset retains in-frame rearrangements with V and J assigned. A fraction of the clones does not appear; measured against another copy, unresolved V genes explain less than half of the discrepancy, and the remainder lacks a known reason. For this sample the table gives roughly 250,000 clones, of which about 88% were detected only once. The ten largest clones add up to about 4.1% of the sample. The sequenced material came from peripheral blood. The receptors originated from a man aged 55 to 69 who had recovered from COVID-19.

The chain couples TRBV9 to TRBJ2-1; possibly TRBD1 for D (6 bases). The germline gives CDR1 SGDLS, CDR2 YYNGEE. With 1 base removed from V and 3 bases from J, the gap between germline ends came to 14 bases. The CDR3 sequence is 16 residues long. The CDR3 loop reads CASSVTADRYYNEQFF. For the CDR3, the DNA is TGTGCCAGCAGCGTAACTGCCGACAGGTACTACAATGAGCAGTTCTTC.

This chain connects TRBV3-1 (or the pseudogene TRBV3-2) to TRBJ2-3, with 12 bases fitting TRBD2. There are 17 residues in the CDR3. Germline V gene lookup returns CDR1 LGHDT and CDR2 YNNKEL (reference sequence). The V segment lost 4 bases and the J segment 0 bases; nucleotides outside the gene matches: 5. CDR3 region: CASSLRTSGASTDTQYF. The CDR3 DNA reads as TGTGCCAGCAGCCTCCGGACTAGCGGGGCTAGCACAGATACGCAGTATTTT.

The chain combines TRBV3-1 (or the pseudogene TRBV3-2) with TRBJ2-5; D unresolved. This CDR3 has 14 amino acids. Germline V CDR1 and CDR2: LGHDT, YNNKEL (reference sequence). Trimming removed 4 bases from V and 4 bases from J, with 13 bases in between. CDR3 sequence reads: CASSPLGVGETQYF. DNA for the CDR3: TGTGCCAGCAGCCCCCTAGGAGTTGGAGAGACCCAGTACTTC.

The gene calls are TRBV7-9 and TRBJ1-1; the match to TRBD1 covers 7 bases. The CDR3 is 19 residues long. J lost 0 bases, V lost 5 bases, and 18 bases had no gene match. CDR1 and CDR2 from the germline V gene are SEHNR and FQNEAQ (reference sequence). The CDR3 region has the DNA TGTGCCAGCAGCCACAGGGGACAGTCGCGGGCTCGAATGAACACTGAAGCTTTCTTT. Its translation: CASSHRGQSRARMNTEAFF. Based on the CDR3 plus reference TRBV7-9 and TRBJ1-1, the full variable domain is DTGVSQNPRHKITKRGQNVTFRCDPISEHNRLYWYRQTLGQGPEFLTYFQNEAQLEKSRLLSDRFSAERPKGSFSTLEIQRTEQGDSAMYLCASSHRGQSRARMNTEAFFGQGTRLTVV.

This chain uses TRBV6-5 with TRBJ2-7, with TRBD1 identical over 9 bases. The CDR3 has 14 residues. V was pared by 5 bases and J by 4 bases, with 6 bases of the junction left unmatched. The V gene's germline CDR1 is MNHEY and CDR2 SVGAGI. CDR3 bases: TGTGCCAGCAGTCGGATGGACAGGGGTTACGAGCAGTACTTC. Its protein is CASSRMDRGYEQYF.

CDR3 in DNA: TGTGCCAGCAGTTTAGGGGGGGCAAAAGAGACCCAGTACTTC. It specifies CASSLGGAKETQYF. The gene calls are TRBV27 and TRBJ2-5; perhaps TRBD2 as D (7 bases). CDR1 is MNHEY, CDR2 SMNVEV, per germline (reference sequence). There are 14 residues in the CDR3. V was shortened by 2 bases and J by 3 bases, with 10 bases between the two germline ends.

The chain joins TRBV13 to TRBJ2-1; TRBD2 agrees at 7 bases. Germline V gives CDR1 PRHDT, CDR2 FYEKMQ (reference sequence). The CDR3 totals 17 residues. The junction had 13 bases not matched to a gene; V was cut back by 3 bases and J by 5 bases. In nucleotides, the CDR3 is TGTGCCAGCAGCTTCTCCGGGGGGTCCCCCACACACAATGAGCAGTTCTTC. This translates into CASSFSGGSPTHNEQFF.

The rearrangement joins TRBV6-6 to TRBJ2-4; maybe TRBD2 (6 bases). Deletions cut 7 bases from V and 0 bases from J, with 16 bases between. The CDR3 is made up of 16 amino acids. In germline, CDR1 is MNHNY, CDR2 SVGAGI (reference sequence). The CDR3 DNA reads as TGTGCCAGCACCCACGGGACTGACTTAGCCAAAAACATTCAGTACTTC. Protein product: CASTHGTDLAKNIQYF.

The chain recombines TRBV11-2 with TRBJ1-6, with a tentative D call TRBD1 (6 bases). The CDR3 has 13 residues. V lost 5 bases and J lost 7, with 9 bases in between. Germline V lookup: CDR1 SGHAT, CDR2 FQNNGV. The CDR3 DNA reads TGTGCCAGCAGCGACAGGACGAATTCACCCCTCCACTTT. Amino acids: CASSDRTNSPLHF.

The chain is built from TRBV4-2 and TRBJ1-5, with 8 positions matching TRBD1. With 0 bases clipped from V and 2 bases from J, the junction kept 9 bases outside the gene matches. The V gene's germline CDR1 is LGHNA and CDR2 YNFKEQ. This CDR3 contains 18 residues. The CDR3 coding sequence is TGTGCCAGCAGCCAAGACCGGACAGGGATTGGGGGCAATCAGCCCCAGCATTTT. Translating gives CASSQDRTGIGGNQPQHF.

The J gene is TRBJ2-7, the V gene TRBV27; 9 positions agree with TRBD1. V shed 4 bases and J 5 bases; nucleotides not matched to a gene: 6. The CDR3 is made up of 14 amino acids. CDR1 MNHEY and CDR2 SMNVEV come from the germline V gene (reference sequence). The DNA of the CDR3 is TGTGCCAGCAGTTCGCGGGACAGGGCCAACGAGCAGTACTTC. As protein: CASSSRDRANEQYF.

This clone was seen more than once but under ten times. The V gene is TRBV6-5, the J gene TRBJ1-1, with 7 nucleotides matching TRBD1. V shed 5 bases, J shed 0 bases, and the junction held 6 bases outside the gene matches. The CDR3 is 15 amino acids. In germline, CDR1 is MNHEY, CDR2 SVGAGI. DNA for the CDR3: TGTGCCAGCAGTAAGGGACAGTTCGTGAACACTGAAGCTTTCTTT. This translates into CASSKGQFVNTEAFF.

The genes are TRBV6-6 and TRBJ2-5; D might be TRBD1 (6 bases). Trimming stripped 10 bases from V and 3 bases from J, with 12 bases between. This CDR3 has 12 amino acids. Germline V lookup: CDR1 MNHNY, CDR2 SVGAGI (reference sequence). CDR3 bases: TGTGCCAACCCGGGACACAAAGAGACCCAGTACTTC. Residues: CANPGHKETQYF.

Points on this clone: The sample has other DNA sequences that encode this CDR3 too. This chain connects TRBV9 to TRBJ2-2; the match to TRBD1 covers 7 bases. The germline CDR1 and CDR2 sequences are SGDLS and YYNGEE. Germline trimming cut 0 bases from V and 4 bases from J; bases unmatched to any gene: 3. This CDR3 is built from 15 residues. This CDR3 reads CASSVVGGGTGELFF. The CDR3 nucleotides are TGTGCCAGCAGCGTAGTAGGGGGCGGCACCGGGGAGCTGTTTTTT.

The V gene is TRBV19, the J gene TRBJ2-1; 9 bases align to TRBD1. This CDR3 is built from 15 residues. Germline-derived CDR1 and CDR2 are LNHDA and SQIVND (reference sequence). J gave up 9 bases and V 1 base, and 7 bases lay outside the gene matches. CDR3 in amino acids: CASSIGNTGGSEQFF. CDR3 nucleotide sequence: TGTGCCAGTAGTATAGGGAATACAGGGGGCAGTGAGCAGTTCTTC.

This rearrangement joins TRBV5-1 to TRBJ2-5; D possibly corresponds to TRBD1 (5 bases). Trimming shortened V by 4 bases and J by 2 bases, and 15 bases separated the two germline ends. The CDR3 covers 15 residues. Per the germline V gene, CDR1 is SGHRS and CDR2 is YFSETQ. DNA of the CDR3: TGCGCCAGCAGCCCCGTTGGACAACTACAAGAGACCCAGTACTTC. Its protein product is CASSPVGQLQETQYF.